This T cell receptor (beta chain) was recorded in a study of shared clonotypes between healthy human individuals. Original handling: Junction-only immunoSEQ sequences carried no quality scores, so filtering differed. Sequencing used immunoSEQ multiplex PCR; TCRdb keeps in-frame clones, though not all of them. That table is the source of V, J and clone size, and D and trimming were worked out from the DNA. The data contain some 1.4 million clones, roughly 97% of them singletons. Of note for this clone: Its antigen is unidentified.

Trimming shortened V by 5 bases and J by 6 bases, and 13 bases separated the two germline ends. CDR3 length: 13 amino acids. The germline V gene has CDR1 SGHVS and CDR2 FQNEAQ. Study observations and caveats: Despite large depth, sorted-subset datasets appeared incompletely sequenced.

The sequenced material came from naive CD4+ T cells sorted from blood. The subset denotes: CD45RA+ positively selected. The chain couples TRBV7-8 to TRBJ1-1; TRBD1 might be the D (6 bases). This receptor was identified in a man aged 30 to 45 in good health. The CDR3, as DNA: TGTGCCAGCAGCCCACAGGGTTTGGCTGAAGCTTTCTTT. Translating gives CASSPQGLAEAFF.